This T cell receptor beta chain was recorded in a study of T cell responses to AZD1222 COVID-19 vaccine. Overall study results and limits: Baseline seropositivity occurred in only a handful of AZD1222 recipients. The donor cohort was predominantly white British with a female majority, and clonal diversity may have been underestimated.

There are 15 residues in the CDR3. Germline V gives CDR1 WNHNN, CDR2 SYGVQD (reference sequence). With V trimmed by 3 bases and J by 3 bases, 5 bases remained unmatched. Clones were read by immunoSEQ multiplex PCR, and TCRdb kept only the in-frame ones, dropping some. The sample has some 150,000 clones, about 92% seen once. As regards this clone: No antigen is known for it.

The rearrangement uses TRBV10-1 and TRBJ2-3; 8 bases agree with TRBD2. The specimen was peripheral blood, collected 28 days after the second AZD1222 dose. The clonotype originates from an adult who received the AZD1222 COVID-19 vaccine. CDR3: CASSEGSGRTDTQYF. CDR3 coding DNA: TGCGCCAGCAGTGAAGGGAGCGGGAGAACAGATACGCAGTATTTT.